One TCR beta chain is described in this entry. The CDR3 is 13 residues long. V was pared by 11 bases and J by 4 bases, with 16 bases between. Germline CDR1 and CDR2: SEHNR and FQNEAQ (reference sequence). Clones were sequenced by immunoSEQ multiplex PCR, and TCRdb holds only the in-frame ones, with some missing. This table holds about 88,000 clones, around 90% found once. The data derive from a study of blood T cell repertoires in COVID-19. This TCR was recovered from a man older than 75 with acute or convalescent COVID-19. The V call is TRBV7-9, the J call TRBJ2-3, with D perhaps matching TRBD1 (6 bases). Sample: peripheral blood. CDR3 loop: CAELPRGADTQYF. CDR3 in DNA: TGTGCCGAACTTCCCAGGGGAGCAGATACGCAGTATTTT.